The present TCR beta chain was sequenced within a study of cytomegalovirus exposure and HLA in healthy donors (dated by TCRdb to 2015 to 2018). The study in broad terms: An earlier analysis of 587 of the donors reported about 290 Gb of sequence data and 117 million unique TCR beta sequences from roughly 200 million T cells. A later analysis re-analyzed previously published TCR beta repertoires from 600 to 850 donors and added high-resolution HLA genotyping to study TCR occurrence patterns. The study used immunosequencing to profile the T cell repertoires of approximately 640 subjects and linked those repertoires to cytomegalovirus serostatus. Every discovery cohort repertoire had been produced on one sequencing platform. An earlier analysis of some 500 of the donors applied high-throughput TCR beta sequencing to assess whether each TCR beta V gene segment acted as functional or pseudogenic. The study aimed to test whether cataloging public T cell receptors could reveal signatures of past pathogen exposure. Because of strong linkage in the cohort, four to six DR-DQ haplotypes were treated as single units for association and clustering. The later analysis used no new phenotypic data to find candidate immune exposures, relying instead on TCR beta sequences and their occurrence across donors. The genetic ancestry cluster associated with self-reported Caucasian donors included 65% to 90% of the roughly 400 genotyped donors. Typing coverage differed by locus: A, B, C, DRB1 and DQB1 were typed in roughly 629-640 donors, DQA1 in about 500, DPA1 in over 600, and DPB1 in 400 to 490. Among some 400 genotyped donors of the cohort, an average of around 240,000 unique TCR beta nucleotide sequences was sequenced per donor, of which 15% to 20% were non-productive. Genome-wide SNP genotypes for about three fifths of the 666 donors were used in a later genetic analysis, which treated that subset as a discovery cohort. Roughly 300 gigabases of sequencing data and approximately 85 million unique TCR sequences were included in an early release covering about 700 HLA-typed donors. Alongside the repertoire data, information on donor age, sex, ethnicity and CMV serostatus was compiled. Class I and class II HLA loci were covered by the typing at four-digit resolution. Along with the roughly 700-subject first cohort, a separate validation cohort of 120 different subjects was used. To predict cytomegalovirus infection status, the study combined high-throughput TCR immunosequencing, statistical association of individual TCRs with disease status, and machine learning.

Trimming at the junction amounts to 5 bases on V and 2 bases on J, and the germline ends lie 14 bases apart. Spanning cysteine to phenylalanine, the CDR3 consists of 15 amino acids. Kept here is only the CDR3 DNA, which spans 45 bases and is read in frame from base 1. The germline V gene encodes CDR1 SGHTA and CDR2 FQGTGA. In total, about 650 healthy bone marrow donors made up the cohort. At the time of sampling, every cohort member was nominally healthy, though immune exposures that went unrecorded were likely present. The donor tested CMV seropositive and was one of the 289 seropositive cohort members. Every donor gave a peripheral blood sample, and the peripheral blood mononuclear cells from that sample were used for TCR beta sequencing. Genomic DNA was extracted from the blood cell samples with the Qiagen DNeasy Blood Extraction Kit. Results and caveats for the whole study, not just this receptor: In both the original and validation cohorts, the classifier was reported to diagnose cytomegalovirus status with high specificity and sensitivity. According to a later analysis, most CMV-associated TCR beta chains appeared to be HLA-restricted, and the HLA associations seemed to be driven largely by CMV exposure. In a later analysis, HLA-associated TCR beta chains showed more clonal expansion and lower generation probabilities than non-associated chains that were equally common. Several of the top co-occurrence clusters appeared to be linked to parvovirus B19, influenza, CMV and Epstein-Barr virus, according to a later analysis. Roughly uniform sequencing depth across donors was assumed in presence/absence analyses, although this assumption may not hold. Strong co-occurrence of HLA alleles, especially DR and DQ, made assigning TCR associations to individual alleles difficult. Because some donors lacked HLA typing at each locus, the association tests relied only on the typed subset. It was suggested by the authors that the approach could potentially be generalized to other disease states and immunological phenotypes. The cohort was sequenced for TCR beta chains only, and without alpha or paired-chain data the features that could be detected were limited. A later genetic analysis reported fewer N-insertions in productive TCRs among donors in an Asian-associated ancestry cluster than the approximately 700-donor mean. In a later genetic analysis, a missense DCLRE1C variant was associated with V-gene and J-gene trimming of TCR beta chains, and the association was replicated in an independent cohort. Immune exposure information for the cohort was limited to CMV serostatus. Most TCR sequences were seen in very few donors, while some public TCRs were found in many individuals. A cluster of highly shared sequence variants was judged likely to be a technical artifact of the sequencing pipeline. Three of the identified cytomegalovirus-associated TCR beta chains were confirmed in vitro to be specific for cytomegalovirus antigens. Correlated functional status among segregating V segments might be attributable to linkage disequilibrium, but an unknown experimental factor could not be ruled out. A further reported finding was that TCR beta sequences accurately predicted the HLA-A and HLA-B alleles for most subjects in the first cohort. An earlier analysis of roughly 570 of the donors showed that most TCR beta V segments appeared in productive rearrangements either about 87% or about 30% of the time, which broadly matched IMGT annotations. Specific HLA alleles were associated with 15,000 to 20,000 TCR beta sequences at a false discovery rate of 0.05 in a later analysis. In a later analysis, the rate of TCR association differed among HLA loci, with DRB1 alleles having the most associated TCRs and HLA-C alleles having the fewest. The earlier analysis of approximately 590 of the donors excluded approximately 15 rarely observed V segments, including chromosome 9 orphons, because counts were too low. The study gave a list of 150 to 200 TCR beta chains associated with cytomegalovirus. Some IMGT-functional V segments, including TRBV6-2 and TRBV6-3, could not be told apart with the 87-base-pair reads, so those segments were excluded.

The library was made by the immunoSEQ multiplex PCR assay. For the multiplex PCR, a mixture combining 60 forward primers for TCR Vbeta segments and 13 reverse primers for TCR Jbeta segments was used. Amplification of the CDR3 region of rearranged TCR beta genes was performed with a multiplex PCR assay on genomic DNA. The Illumina HiSeq System was used to sequence the amplified TCR beta libraries as 87-base-pair reads. In the original analysis: A later analysis counted around 72 million unique TCR beta chains across the 666 repertoires, and about 10 million of these chains were shared by at least two donors. Raw reads were error-corrected and collapsed into unique sequences by a nearest-neighbor algorithm in which closely related sequences were merged to remove PCR and sequencing errors. CDR3 sequences were aligned to IMGT reference sequences to assign V, D and J gene segments. For a sequence to be retained, a match of at least six nucleotides to both a V gene segment and a J gene segment was required. Rearrangements were called productive when the CDR3 lacked stop codons and stayed in frame with V and J; all others were non-productive. CDR3 was defined according to IMGT convention as the region running from the second conserved V-encoded cysteine to the conserved J-encoded phenylalanine. In an earlier analysis of 587 of the donors, sequences lacking an unambiguous match to a single V gene segment were excluded. An earlier analysis of 450 to 650 of the donors called V segments functional above 56.7% productive rearrangements and segregating when the between-donor standard deviation exceeded 5%. To diagnose cytomegalovirus status from the catalog of TCR beta chain sequences, a statistical classification framework was built. A later analysis assigned V and J genes by comparing TCR nucleotide sequences with IMGT/GENE-DB human TR gene sequences. Using the TCRdist pipeline, a later analysis assigned CDR3 sequences along with most-parsimonious VDJ recombination scenarios. In a later analysis, every TCR beta chain was defined by the combination of its CDR3 amino acid sequence and its V-gene family, and reads without a unique V-gene family were dropped. In a later analysis, 450 to 600 highly shared, low-generation-probability nucleotide sequences were removed to address suspected cross-contamination and a sequencing artifact. In a later analysis, a clonal expansion index for each public chain was calculated from normalized within-repertoire ranks of inferred template counts. In a later analysis, generation probabilities were computed with a VDJ recombination model fitted to out-of-frame rearrangements, and the resulting probabilities were checked against IGoR. A later analysis scored TCR-TCR, TCR-HLA and TCR-CMV co-occurrence with hypergeometric tests, applying a repertoire-size bias correction to TCR pairs. To estimate false discovery rates, a later analysis permuted the HLA or CMV assignments 20 times. In a later analysis, co-occurring TCRs were grouped using DBSCAN, with TCRdist sequence similarity added in when clustering inside HLA-allele-positive subsets. Co-occurrence clustering excluded repertoires with fewer than 30,000 or more than 120,000 public chains, plus five with anomalous nucleotide sharing. In its TCRdb copy, this immuneACCESS table keeps in-frame sequences only and misses some clones. Where compared with another copy, unresolved V genes explain less than half of these, and the others have no known cause. V and J calls and clone size are given by that table; D and trimming were obtained from the DNA. For this sample there are tens of thousands of clones; 80% to 90% appear just once. The top ten hold about 19% of the sample.

Turning to this clone: Its specific antigen is unknown. Base qualities are not recorded, but no much larger clone differs from it by a single base.

This receptor was obtained from a man aged 70-80 years in good health and CMV-seropositive. The source material was PBMCs. The sequence links TRBV7-3 to TRBJ2-3; perhaps TRBD2 is the D gene, with 6 bases matching. The base sequence is TGTGCCAGCAGCCCGACTAGTGGGTTCACAGATACGCAGTATTTT. This encodes CASSPTSGFTDTQYF.